One sample yielded the 27 T cell receptor beta chains listed below, sequenced in a study of T cells in Graves' hyperthyroidism and ophthalmopathy. Amplification of TCR beta CDR3 regions was performed using RNA transcripts as template. HTBI primers were used for first-round RT-PCR of the TCR CDR3. Using its own MiXCR run on the multiplex PCR reads, TCRdb lists one record per CDR3 protein. The repertoire includes roughly 710,000 distinct CDR3 sequences, 35% of them detected once, and roughly 31% sits in the top ten. The specimen was blood. The receptors here all came from a woman aged 40-49 years with Graves' hyperthyroidism.

This clonotype was seen at least ten times. The chain is built from TRBV29-1 and TRBJ1-1; tentative D call: TRBD1 (5 bases). V lost 1 base and J 10 bases, leaving 22 bases between the germline ends. CDR3 length: 15 amino acids. Germline V lookup: CDR1 SQVTM, CDR2 ANQGSEA. CDR3 coding DNA: TGCAGCGTTGAAGGAGGAACTCGGGACTCCGAAACAGCTTTCTTT. Encoded protein: CSVEGGTRDSETAFF. The full variable domain, with the rest looked up from reference TRBV29-1 and TRBJ1-1, is SAVISQKPSRDICQRGTSLTIQCQVDSQVTMMFWYRQQPGQSLTLIATANQGSEATYESGFVIDKFPISRPNLTFSTLTVSNMSPEDSSIYLCSVEGGTRDSETAFFGQGTRLTVV.

This clonotype was found a few times. The chain has TRBV10-1 and TRBJ1-3; TRBD1 matches at 7 bases. V trimming: 7 bases; J trimming: 0 bases; junction bases outside the gene matches: 3. There are 14 residues in the CDR3. Germline-derived CDR1 and CDR2 are WNHNN and SYGVQD (reference sequence). In DNA form, the CDR3 reads TGCGCCAGCACCCGGGACAGCTCTGGAAACACCATATATTTT. Translating gives CASTRDSSGNTIYF.

The chain recombines TRBV7-8 with TRBJ2-5; 7 bases are a match to TRBD1. The ends lost 6 bases at V and 4 bases at J; junction bases unmatched: 8. Per germline, CDR1 SGHVS and CDR2 FQNEAQ. The length of the CDR3 is 14 residues. The CDR3 reads CASSETTGLETQYF. The DNA of the CDR3 is TGTGCCAGCAGTGAGACGACAGGGTTAGAGACCCAGTACTTC.

Ten or more counts support this clonotype. This CDR3 is CASRDRDVYQPQHF. CDR3 bases: TGTGCCAGCAGGGACAGGGATGTTTATCAGCCCCAGCATTTT. The chain has TRBV2 and TRBJ1-5; TRBD1 aligns across 8 bases. The germline V gene has CDR1 SNHLY and CDR2 FYNNEI. CDR3 size: 14 residues. V trimming: 6 bases; J trimming: 5 bases; junction bases outside the gene matches: 6.

This clonotype was observed a single time. This chain links TRBV19 with TRBJ2-7, with D perhaps being TRBD1 or TRBD2 (5 bases each). The CDR3 runs 17 residues. V lost 0 bases, J lost 2 bases, and 17 bases lay in between. Germline V lookup: CDR1 LNHDA, CDR2 SQIVND (reference sequence). The CDR3 DNA reads TGTGCCAGTAGTATAGATCTATGGGGGATTGGAACCTACGAGCAGTACTTC. It codes for CASSIDLWGIGTYEQYF.

The rearrangement joins TRBV25-1 to TRBJ2-2, with D unclear. The CDR3 runs 12 residues. V was shortened by 0 bases and J by 7 bases, with 3 bases between the two germline ends. The germline CDR1 and CDR2 sequences are MGHDK and SYGVNS. CDR3 residues: CASSEYSGELFF. The CDR3 DNA is TGTGCCAGCAGTGAATACAGCGGGGAGCTGTTTTTT.

V and J are TRBV7-9 and TRBJ1-3, with D uncertain. CDR3 length equals 13 residues. CDR1 SEHNR and CDR2 FQNEAQ come from the germline V gene (reference sequence). Trimming removed 7 bases at V and 3 bases at J, with 10 bases between. CDR3: CASTQALGNTIYF. The CDR3 coding sequence is TGTGCCAGCACGCAGGCACTTGGAAACACCATATATTTT.

The table lists this clonotype with many counts. The chain employs TRBV13 and TRBJ1-6, with no clear D. Germline V CDR1 and CDR2: PRHDT, FYEKMQ (reference sequence). The CDR3 has 11 residues. V was pared by 1 base and J by 15 bases, with 7 bases between. The CDR3 bases are TGTGCCAGCAGCTTAGTCGGAGACCTCCACTTT. Its protein is CASSLVGDLHF.

This clonotype has only a few counts. The chain has TRBV20-1 and TRBJ2-7; D remains unclear. CDR1 is DFQATT, CDR2 SNEGSKA, per germline (reference sequence). The CDR3 is 13 amino acids. V was clipped by 3 bases and J by 2 bases, with 11 bases between them. This chain's CDR3 is CSASRDGTYEQYF. The CDR3 DNA reads TGCAGTGCTAGTCGTGACGGAACCTACGAGCAGTACTTC.

Details on this clonotype: At one end, the junction sequence differs from germline, possibly due to a read error. The V gene is TRBV7-3, the J gene TRBJ1-1, with a possible D match to TRBD1 (5 bases). Germline-derived CDR1 and CDR2 are SGHTA and FQGTGA. This CDR3 spans 14 amino acids. This CDR3 reads CASSTTGTDTEAFF. The DNA for the CDR3 is TGTGCCAGCAGCACTACCGGGACGGACACTGAAGCCTTCTTT.

This chain uses TRBV6-2 or TRBV6-3 with TRBJ1-1, with D unresolved. The ends were cut back, 5 bases at V and 7 bases at J, with 11 bases in the middle. Germline assignment: CDR1 MNHEY and CDR2 SVGEGT. The CDR3 length is 12 residues. CDR3 region: CASSHPGGEAFF. CDR3 DNA sequence: TGTGCCAGCAGTCATCCGGGCGGTGAAGCTTTCTTT.

This clonotype was seen at least ten times. V and J are TRBV28 and TRBJ1-1; D possibly corresponds to TRBD1 (6 bases). Trimming cost V 5 bases and J 4 bases, with 11 bases left between them. Looked up from germline, CDR1 is MDHEN and CDR2 is SYDVKM. The CDR3 loop spans 13 amino acids. CDR3 sequence (DNA): TGTGCCAGCAGTACAGTACAGGGCACTGAAGCTTTCTTT. Protein product: CASSTVQGTEAFF.

This clonotype was picked up a small number of times. The J gene is TRBJ2-7, the V gene TRBV5-5; D is tentatively TRBD1 or TRBD2 (5 bases each). Trimming left V 0 bases short and J 2 bases short, with 21 bases between. Germline V gene data show CDR1 as SGHKS and CDR2 as YYEKEE (reference sequence). CDR3 length: 18 amino acids. CDR3 amino acids: CASSLGLGTGTRTYEQYF. CDR3 nucleotide sequence: TGTGCCAGCAGCTTGGGGTTGGGGACGGGGACGAGAACCTACGAGCAGTACTTC. Based on the CDR3 plus reference TRBV5-5 and TRBJ2-7, the full variable domain is DAGVTQSPTHLIKTRGQQVTLRCSPISGHKSVSWYQQVLGQGPQFIFQYYEKEERGRGNFPDRFSARQFPNYSSELNVNALLLGDSALYLCASSLGLGTGTRTYEQYFGPGTRLTVT.

This clonotype appeared many times. The J gene is TRBJ2-7, the V gene TRBV7-2, with 7 bases aligning to TRBD1. The CDR3 covers 13 residues. V was clipped by 7 bases and J by 2 bases; unmatched bases: 5. Germline values: CDR1 SGHTA, CDR2 FQGNSA. The CDR3: CASTDRAPYEQYF. DNA of the CDR3: TGTGCCAGCACCGACAGGGCTCCCTACGAGCAGTACTTC. The variable domain in full, completed from reference TRBV7-2 and TRBJ2-7, reads GAGVSQSPSNKVTEKGKDVELRCDPISGHTALYWYRQSLGQGLEFLIYFQGNSAPDKSGLPSDRFSAERTGGSVSTLTIQRTQQEDSAVYLCASTDRAPYEQYFGPGTRLTVT.

The gene calls are TRBV7-9 and TRBJ1-6; weak D call: TRBD1 (5 bases). The CDR3 runs 15 residues. V lost 7 bases and J 10 bases, leaving 20 bases between the germline ends. The germline gives CDR1 SEHNR, CDR2 FQNEAQ (reference sequence). The chain's CDR3 is CASTTSGTSRSPLHF. CDR3 sequence (DNA): TGTGCCAGCACCACTAGCGGGACGTCTCGGTCACCCCTCCACTTT.

This clonotype was found many times. This chain uses TRBV29-1 with TRBJ2-7; no reliable D call. The CDR3 spans 14 residues. The V end was cut by 5 bases, the J end by 3 bases, with 17 bases between. Germline CDR1 reads SQVTM; CDR2 reads ANQGSEA. DNA for the CDR3: TGCAGCGTTTTTGGGCACTACCCGAACTACGAGCAGTACTTC. Its translation: CSVFGHYPNYEQYF.

This clonotype was seen at least ten times. This chain links TRBV5-1 with TRBJ2-2, with TRBD1 identical over 7 bases. The CDR3 is 15 amino acids. Germline V gene sequence: CDR1 SGHRS, CDR2 YFSETQ. V lost 5 bases, J lost 2 bases, and 6 bases stayed unmatched. CDR3 in DNA: TGCGCCAGCAGTTCAGGGACAGACAACACCGGGGAGCTGTTTTTT. Protein sequence: CASSSGTDNTGELFF.

As concerns this clonotype: A much larger clonotype is one base distant, so this may be a read error. The chain joins TRBV5-6 to TRBJ1-6, with D unresolved. This CDR3 is 15 amino acids long. Germline values: CDR1 SGHDT, CDR2 YYEEEE. Trimming cost V 3 bases and J 10 bases, with 17 bases left between them. In DNA, the CDR3 is TGTGCCAGCAGCTGGGGAGAGAAGAAGTTCTCACCCCTCCACTTT. It yields the protein CASSWGEKKFSPLHF.

This clonotype was observed many times. The CDR3 is CASSQKTGTSGRNEETQYF. CDR3 nucleotide sequence: TGCGCCAGCAGCCAAAAAACCGGAACTAGCGGGAGAAATGAAGAGACCCAGTACTTC. This chain joins TRBV4-1 and TRBJ2-5; TRBD2 agrees at 11 bases. With V trimmed by 2 bases and J by 3 bases, 14 bases remained unmatched. The germline CDR1 and CDR2 sequences are MGHRA and YSYEKL. The CDR3 has 19 residues.

This clonotype showed up many times. The V and J genes are TRBV12-3 or TRBV12-4 and TRBJ1-2; TRBD1 aligns across 7 bases. The CDR3 consists of 14 residues. The V gene end was trimmed by 5 bases and the J gene end by 6 bases; junction bases not matched to a gene: 9. DNA of the CDR3: TGTGCCAGCAGTAAACGGGACAGATGGGATGGCTACACCTTC. It codes for CASSKRDRWDGYTF.

CDR3 residues: CASSLTGQSNYGYTF. The CDR3 coding sequence is TGCGCCAGCAGCCTGACAGGGCAATCGAACTATGGCTACACCTTC. This sequence joins TRBV5-1 and TRBJ1-2; 7 bases align to TRBD1. The CDR3 spans 15 residues. Germline V gene data show CDR1 as SGHRS and CDR2 as YFSETQ. Trimming at V came to 4 bases and at J to 2 bases, leaving 8 bases not matched to a gene. Based on the CDR3 plus reference TRBV5-1 and TRBJ1-2, the full variable domain is KAGVTQTPRYLIKTRGQQVTLSCSPISGHRSVSWYQQTPGQGLQFLFEYFSETQRNKGNFPGRFSGRQFSNSRSEMNVSTLELGDSALYLCASSLTGQSNYGYTFGSGTRLTVV.

This clonotype was recorded at least ten times. The gene calls are TRBV5-1 and TRBJ1-2; possible D gene TRBD1, 6 bases. Trimming cost V 1 base and J 2 bases, with 9 bases left between them. Germline CDR1 SGHRS, CDR2 YFSETQ. This CDR3 has 14 residues. CDR3 in amino acids: CASSLSQGNYGYTF. The CDR3 DNA follows: TGCGCCAGCAGCTTGTCCCAGGGGAACTATGGCTACACCTTC.

This clonotype was counted at least ten times. This chain links TRBV15 with TRBJ1-1; D may be TRBD1 (5 bases). V shed 3 bases and J shed 6 bases, with 17 bases lying between them. Germline V lookup: CDR1 LNHNV, CDR2 YYDKDF (reference sequence). The CDR3 is 15 residues long. This CDR3 is CATSSPRTRGSEAFF. In DNA, the CDR3 is TGTGCCACCAGCAGCCCTAGAACCCGGGGGTCTGAAGCTTTCTTT.

This clonotype has a count of ten or more. This sequence joins TRBV5-1 and TRBJ1-6, with D unresolved. CDR1 and CDR2 from the germline V gene are SGHRS and YFSETQ. V was pared by 4 bases and J by 9 bases, with 8 bases between. CDR3 length: 12 residues. The CDR3 nucleotides read TGCGCCAGCAGCGTTCCTGGTTCACCCCTCCACTTT. Protein product: CASSVPGSPLHF.

This clonotype occurred many times. This chain joins TRBV5-1 and TRBJ2-5, with TRBD2 matching 11 bases. CDR1 SGHRS and CDR2 YFSETQ come from the germline V gene. The CDR3 contains 13 residues. Losses at the gene ends were 5 bases for V and 3 bases for J; bases not matched to a gene: 0. The CDR3 DNA sequence: TGCGCCAGCAGACTAGCGGGAGAAGAGACCCAGTACTTC. Translation: CASRLAGEETQYF.

This chain links TRBV7-8 with TRBJ1-5; D may be TRBD1 (6 bases). This CDR3 has 18 amino acids. Per germline, CDR1 SGHVS and CDR2 FQNEAQ. The V and J ends lost 5 bases and 2 bases respectively, with 22 bases between them. CDR3 DNA: TGTGCCAGCAGCCAAGCGCCTGGGGGGGGCGCGGGCAATCAGCCCCAGCATTTT. It codes for CASSQAPGGGAGNQPQHF.

The rearrangement joins TRBV7-9 to TRBJ2-7; 13 bases line up with TRBD2. CDR3 length: 17 residues. The germline V gene encodes CDR1 SEHNR and CDR2 FQNEAQ (reference sequence). The trim removed 2 bases at V and 4 bases at J, leaving 8 bases unmatched. Here the CDR3 reads CASSLTSGRALMYEQYF. As DNA, the CDR3 is TGTGCCAGCAGCTTAACTAGCGGGAGGGCGTTGATGTACGAGCAGTACTTC. The full variable domain, its missing parts supplied by reference TRBV7-9 and TRBJ2-7, is DTGVSQNPRHKITKRGQNVTFRCDPISEHNRLYWYRQTLGQGPEFLTYFQNEAQLEKSRLLSDRFSAERPKGSFSTLEIQRTEQGDSAMYLCASSLTSGRALMYEQYFGPGTRLTVT.